The 25 T cell receptor beta chains in this list originate from one sample, sequenced in a study of cytomegalovirus exposure and HLA in healthy donors. Method: immunoSEQ multiplex PCR; TCRdb's copy keeps in-frame clones and lacks some. This sample yields under 60,000 clones, of which 88% are seen a single time; over 6.5% belongs to the top ten. The sequencing input was PBMCs. The origin of the receptors is a woman aged 25 to 39 in good health and CMV-seronegative.

The genes are TRBV27 and TRBJ2-3; 9 bases match TRBD2. CDR1 MNHEY and CDR2 SMNVEV come from the germline V gene (reference sequence). The V and J ends lost 6 bases and 6 bases, in that order; junction bases with no gene match: 10. The CDR3 is 15 residues long. CDR3 loop: CASRKAGGRGDTQYF. Here the CDR3 DNA reads TGTGCCAGCAGGAAGGCGGGAGGGCGGGGTGATACGCAGTATTTT.

The chain couples TRBV9 to TRBJ2-7; 11 nucleotides line up with TRBD2. Germline V lookup: CDR1 SGDLS, CDR2 YYNGEE. The V segment lost 0 bases and the J segment 0 bases; nucleotides outside the gene matches: 5. The CDR3 runs 17 residues. CDR3 sequence: CASSVEGTSGNSYEQYF. CDR3 bases: TGTGCCAGCAGCGTAGAGGGGACTAGCGGAAACTCCTACGAGCAGTACTTC.

This chain connects TRBV10-1 to TRBJ2-5; D gene uncertain. Trimming removed 4 bases from V and 0 bases from J, with 9 bases in between. Germline values: CDR1 WNHNN, CDR2 SYGVQD (reference sequence). The CDR3 has 14 amino acids. Here the CDR3 DNA reads TGCGCCAGCAGTGCAGGCAGGAACCAAGAGACCCAGTACTTC. Encoded protein: CASSAGRNQETQYF.

This clone has more than one count but fewer than ten. The gene calls are TRBV5-4 and TRBJ2-2, with 11 positions matching TRBD2. V gave up 4 bases and J gave up 1 base; unmatched junction bases: 3. Per germline, CDR1 SGHNT and CDR2 YYREEE (reference sequence). The CDR3 length is 16 residues. The CDR3 nucleotides are TGTGCCAGCAGCGAGGGACTAGCGGTGAACACCGGGGAGCTGTTTTTT. This gives the protein CASSEGLAVNTGELFF.

The V and J genes are TRBV6-5 and TRBJ1-5; D is undetermined. CDR1 and CDR2 from the germline V gene are MNHEY and SVGAGI. The CDR3 loop spans 14 amino acids. V gave up 5 bases and J gave up 0 bases, with 8 bases separating them. For the CDR3, the DNA is TGTGCCAGCAGTCATCAGAATAGCAATCAGCCCCAGCATTTT. Its translation is CASSHQNSNQPQHF.

The rearrangement joins TRBV10-3 to TRBJ2-7; D perhaps matches TRBD2 (6 bases). Trimming left V 0 bases short and J 1 base short, with 13 bases between. Germline assignment: CDR1 ENHRY and CDR2 SYGVKD. CDR3 length: 16 residues. This CDR3 is CAISESTTRSSYEQYF. In nucleotides, the CDR3 is TGTGCCATCAGTGAGTCGACGACTAGATCTTCCTACGAGCAGTACTTC.

In its sample, this clone was seen once. The chain has TRBV29-1 and TRBJ1-4; D is uncertain. Germline V gene sequence: CDR1 SQVTM, CDR2 ANQGSEA. CDR3 length equals 13 residues. Trimming took off 6 bases at V and 0 bases at J, with 8 bases between the two ends. The CDR3 sequence is CSVRVTTNEKLFF. The CDR3 DNA reads as TGCAGCGTGAGGGTAACAACTAATGAAAAACTGTTTTTT.

This chain uses TRBV30 with TRBJ1-1; D not resolved. Per germline, CDR1 GTSNPN and CDR2 SVGIG (reference sequence). Trimming pared 3 bases from V and 0 bases from J, leaving 20 bases between. This CDR3 comprises 17 residues. CDR3 sequence: CAWSGEGRESMNTEAFF. The CDR3 DNA follows: TGTGCCTGGAGCGGAGAGGGCCGCGAAAGTATGAACACTGAAGCTTTCTTT.

V gene TRBV28 combines with J gene TRBJ2-7; 8 bases are a match to TRBD2. With V trimmed by 7 bases and J by 0 bases, 5 bases remained unmatched. This CDR3 has 14 residues. Germline CDR1 is MDHEN and CDR2 is SYDVKM. The CDR3, as DNA: TGTGCCAGCACCGGGGGGGGGAGCTCCTACGAGCAGTACTTC. Encoded protein: CASTGGGSSYEQYF.

This chain links TRBV6-1 with TRBJ1-3; 8 bases agree with TRBD1. V trimming: 4 bases; J trimming: 0 bases; junction bases outside the gene matches: 8. The CDR3 loop spans 17 amino acids. Germline CDR1 is MNHNS and CDR2 is SASEGT. CDR3 nucleotides: TGTGCCAGCAGTGGGCGGACAGGGTATAACTCTGGAAACACCATATATTTT. It translates to CASSGRTGYNSGNTIYF.

V is TRBV5-1 and J is TRBJ1-1, with D possibly matching TRBD1 (5 bases). Looked up from germline, CDR1 is SGHRS and CDR2 is YFSETQ. CDR3 length: 14 residues. The V end was cut by 2 bases, the J end by 0 bases, with 8 bases between. CDR3 loop: CASSLQAMNTEAFF. As DNA, the CDR3 is TGCGCCAGCAGCTTACAGGCTATGAACACTGAAGCTTTCTTT. The full variable domain, completed using reference TRBV5-1 and TRBJ1-1, is KAGVTQTPRYLIKTRGQQVTLSCSPISGHRSVSWYQQTPGQGLQFLFEYFSETQRNKGNFPGRFSGRQFSNSRSEMNVSTLELGDSALYLCASSLQAMNTEAFFGQGTRLTVV.

This sequence joins TRBV7-2 and TRBJ2-1, with 14 bases lining up with TRBD2. CDR1 is SGHTA, CDR2 FQGNSA, per germline. There are 18 residues in the CDR3. V lost 5 bases and J lost 4; bases outside the gene matches: 10. The chain's CDR3 is CASSPRGLAGVGYNEQFF. The CDR3 DNA is TGTGCCAGCAGCCCCCGGGGACTAGCGGGAGTAGGGTACAATGAGCAGTTCTTC. Looking up the rest from reference TRBV7-2 and TRBJ2-1 gives the full variable domain: GAGVSQSPSNKVTEKGKDVELRCDPISGHTALYWYRQSLGQGLEFLIYFQGNSAPDKSGLPSDRFSAERTGGSVSTLTIQRTQQEDSAVYLCASSPRGLAGVGYNEQFFGPGTRLTVL.

The chain joins TRBV27 to TRBJ1-2, with D unclear. Germline lookup yields CDR1 MNHEY and CDR2 SMNVEV (reference sequence). V dropped 3 bases and J dropped 0 bases, with 5 bases sitting between them. This CDR3 contains 13 residues. The CDR3 here is CASSFSANYGYTF. The CDR3 DNA reads TGTGCCAGCAGTTTCTCTGCTAACTATGGCTACACCTTC.

J is TRBJ1-5 and V is TRBV28; 7 bases align to TRBD1. V shed 5 bases and J 5 bases; nucleotides not matched to a gene: 9. The CDR3 is 15 amino acids. Germline assignment: CDR1 MDHEN and CDR2 SYDVKM. The CDR3 protein is CASSPTETGHQPQHF. The CDR3 bases are TGTGCCAGCAGTCCAACCGAGACAGGGCATCAGCCCCAGCATTTT.

This chain joins TRBV13 and TRBJ2-7, with a tentative D call TRBD2 (5 bases). The CDR3 is 12 residues long. The V and J ends lost 2 bases and 3 bases respectively, with 5 bases between them. The germline V gene encodes CDR1 PRHDT and CDR2 FYEKMQ (reference sequence). In DNA, the CDR3 is TGTGCCAGCAGCTTACGGGACTACGAGCAGTACTTC. It translates to CASSLRDYEQYF.

This clone was recorded once. J is TRBJ2-7 and V is TRBV6-5; TRBD1 aligns across 9 bases. Germline trimming cut 6 bases from V and 6 bases from J; bases unmatched to any gene: 12. CDR1 and CDR2 (germline): MNHEY, SVGAGI. The CDR3 is 15 amino acids. The CDR3 DNA is TGTGCCAGCAGCTCCGGGACAGGGTTTTTACGCGAGCAGTACTTC. This codes for CASSSGTGFLREQYF.

This chain uses TRBV5-1 with TRBJ2-5, with TRBD1 identical over 9 bases. The V gene's germline CDR1 is SGHRS and CDR2 YFSETQ. The CDR3 loop spans 15 amino acids. V dropped 3 bases and J dropped 5; count of bases not matched to a gene: 8. The CDR3 DNA reads TGCGCCAGCAGCTCTGGACAGGGGTTTGTCGAGACCCAGTACTTC. It encodes CASSSGQGFVETQYF.

The chain couples TRBV10-2 to TRBJ1-2; a weak D match, TRBD1 (6 bases). From germline, CDR1 is WSHSY and CDR2 SAAADI. This CDR3 spans 16 amino acids. Trimming stripped 2 bases from V and 1 base from J, with 14 bases between. The CDR3 DNA follows: TGCGCCAGCAGTGAGAAAGGACAGATAGTTAACTATGGCTACACCTTC. This translates into CASSEKGQIVNYGYTF.

V and J are TRBV27 and TRBJ2-2; D is unclear. This CDR3 is built from 13 residues. Trimming took off 5 bases at V and 3 bases at J, with 7 bases between the two ends. Per the germline V gene, CDR1 is MNHEY and CDR2 is SMNVEV (reference sequence). CDR3 DNA sequence: TGTGCCAGCAGTCACCTAGACACCGGGGAGCTGTTTTTT. This codes for CASSHLDTGELFF.

This CDR3 reads CSVVTGSGYEQYF. CDR3 DNA sequence: TGCAGCGTCGTGACAGGGTCTGGCTACGAGCAGTACTTC. The chain combines TRBV29-1 with TRBJ2-7, with 7 bases matching TRBD1. The CDR3 is made up of 13 amino acids. The germline V gene has CDR1 SQVTM and CDR2 ANQGSEA. V shed 6 bases, J shed 3 bases, and the junction held 8 bases outside the gene matches.

The chain is built from TRBV5-5 and TRBJ1-1; no definite D call. With 0 bases removed from V and 4 bases from J, the gap between germline ends came to 10 bases. Germline V CDR1 and CDR2: SGHKS, YYEKEE (reference sequence). This CDR3 region has 14 residues. The CDR3 is CASSLVRSGTEAFF. DNA for the CDR3: TGTGCCAGCAGCTTGGTCAGATCAGGCACTGAAGCTTTCTTT.

The chain has TRBV7-9 and TRBJ2-3, with TRBD2 matching 8 bases. V shed 6 bases and J 1 base; nucleotides not matched to a gene: 3. Germline-derived CDR1 and CDR2 are SEHNR and FQNEAQ (reference sequence). CDR3 size: 14 residues. The CDR3 DNA sequence: TGTGCCAGCAGTCGTAGCGGGGGCACAGATACGCAGTATTTT. Translated: CASSRSGGTDTQYF.

The chain carries TRBV19 and TRBJ2-1, with D tentatively TRBD1 (6 bases). CDR3 size: 14 residues. The germline V gene encodes CDR1 LNHDA and CDR2 SQIVND (reference sequence). Trimming removed 6 bases at V and 7 bases at J, with 16 bases between. CDR3 loop: CASRTGTPPNEQFF. CDR3 coding DNA: TGTGCCAGTAGAACCGGGACACCGCCTAATGAGCAGTTCTTC.

This chain uses TRBV28 with TRBJ2-7; 8 bases are a match to TRBD1. Germline CDR1 is MDHEN and CDR2 is SYDVKM. Trimming removed 3 bases from V and 5 bases from J; junction bases left unmatched: 9. The CDR3 is 15 residues long. CDR3 in amino acids: CASSFLLTGVHEQYF. The CDR3 region has the DNA TGTGCCAGCAGTTTCCTCTTGACAGGGGTCCACGAGCAGTACTTC.

This clone was picked up a small number of times. This chain joins TRBV6-5 and TRBJ1-1; D gene unclear. This CDR3 spans 13 amino acids. The V gene's germline CDR1 is MNHEY and CDR2 SVGAGI. Deletions cut 4 bases from V and 1 base from J, with 7 bases between. The CDR3 region is CASSSPQNTEAFF. In DNA, the CDR3 is TGTGCCAGCAGTTCTCCACAGAACACTGAAGCTTTCTTT.